These T cell receptor beta chains were read from a single sample in a study of blood T cell repertoires in COVID-19. Profiled with immunoSEQ multiplex PCR; TCRdb holds only in-frame clones, not every one. The data hold a few hundred thousand clones, with 88% observed a single time. Sequencing was performed on peripheral blood. The receptors here all came from a woman aged 45-60 years with COVID-19, enrolled during active disease. CDR3s include the opening cysteine and the closing phenylalanine or tryptophan. Fields, in order: CDR3 protein, CDR3 DNA, D gene, V gene, clone size, J gene. D genes are given only for firm matches. Size tells how often a clone was seen (once, few, many) or the class of an expanded clone, and some rows leave it out.

CASRQGARGNTIYF	TGTGCCAGCAGACAGGGGGCAAGGGGAAACACCATATATTTT	TRBD1	TRBV6-5	.	TRBJ1-3
CASSLADNEQFF	TGTGCCAGCAGCCTGGCTGACAATGAGCAGTTCTTC	.	TRBV3-1/TRBV3-2	.	TRBJ2-1
CASSLETGGLPDTQYF	TGTGCCAGCAGCTTGGAAACGGGGGGGCTCCCAGATACGCAGTATTTT	TRBD2	TRBV5-4	.	TRBJ2-3
CAWTDRGRNTEAFF	TGTGCCTGGACCGACAGGGGGAGGAACACTGAAGCTTTCTTT	TRBD1	TRBV30	.	TRBJ1-1
CASSLTPSQGGGGEKLFF	TGTGCCAGCAGCTTAACCCCATCACAGGGGGGCGGGGGTGAAAAACTGTTTTTT	TRBD1	TRBV7-6	.	TRBJ1-4
CASSILGTGNTIYF	TGTGCCAGTAGTATTCTCGGGACTGGAAACACCATATATTTT	.	TRBV19	few	TRBJ1-3
CASSLVSGGANEQFF	TGTGCCAGCAGCTTAGTTTCCGGGGGGGCCAATGAGCAGTTCTTC	TRBD2	TRBV11-2	.	TRBJ2-1
CASAAPDRGVGYTF	TGTGCCAGCGCAGCCCCGGACAGGGGAGTTGGCTACACCTTC	TRBD1	TRBV9	.	TRBJ1-2
CASSFRWPNYGYTF	TGCGCCAGCAGCTTCAGGTGGCCGAACTATGGCTACACCTTC	.	TRBV5-1	.	TRBJ1-2
CASSYGGGNQPQHF	TGTGCCAGCAGTTACGGGGGGGGAAATCAGCCCCAGCATTTT	.	TRBV6-5	.	TRBJ1-5
CASSRGVRGGGAQYF	TGTGCCAGCAGCCGCGGGGTGCGGGGGGGCGGTGCGCAGTATTTT	TRBD2	TRBV3-1/TRBV3-2	.	TRBJ2-3
CASTVSDSNQPQHF	TGTGCCAGCACCGTCAGCGATAGCAATCAGCCCCAGCATTTT	.	TRBV27	few	TRBJ1-5
CASSLTAGGDHNEQFF	TGTGCCAGCAGTTTGACGGCGGGGGGGGACCACAATGAGCAGTTCTTC	TRBD2	TRBV27	.	TRBJ2-1
CASSLLGTATNEKLFF	TGTGCCAGCAGCTTACTCGGGACAGCAACTAATGAAAAACTGTTTTTT	TRBD1	TRBV11-2	once	TRBJ1-4
CASRSGRGDIQYF	TGTGCCAGCCGCTCTGGCCGGGGAGACATTCAGTACTTC	.	TRBV6-1	.	TRBJ2-4
CASRGQGNTEAFF	TGTGCCTCGCGGGGACAGGGGAACACTGAAGCTTTCTTT	TRBD1	TRBV24-1	.	TRBJ1-1
CASSPTSGGGKNIQYF	TGTGCCAGCAGCCCTACTAGCGGGGGGGGCAAAAACATTCAGTACTTC	TRBD2	TRBV3-1/TRBV3-2	.	TRBJ2-4
CASSPVRGRTGELFF	TGTGCCAGCAGCCCCGTCAGGGGGCGGACCGGGGAGCTGTTTTTT	TRBD1	TRBV5-4	.	TRBJ2-2
CASSLLGGGDTQYF	TGCGCCAGCAGCCTGCTAGGGGGTGGGGATACGCAGTATTTT	.	TRBV5-1	.	TRBJ2-3
CASGLGAANTEAFF	TGTGCCAGCGGTTTGGGGGCCGCCAACACTGAAGCTTTCTTT	.	TRBV7-8	.	TRBJ1-1
CASSYRRERGVYEQYF	TGTGCCAGCAGTTACCGGCGGGAGCGCGGGGTATACGAGCAGTACTTC	TRBD2	TRBV6-6	.	TRBJ2-7
CASSYRGFPHYEQYF	TGTGCCAGCAGTTACAGGGGGTTTCCTCATTACGAGCAGTACTTC	.	TRBV6-5	.	TRBJ2-7